Detailed here is one T cell receptor (beta chain). The CDR3 spans 16 residues. V lost 3 bases to trimming and J lost 6 bases; unmatched junction nucleotides: 8. Germline CDR1 reads SGHRS; CDR2 reads YFSETQ. As processed by the authors: Estimation of nucleated cell counts relied on the amplification of reference gene primers. Clones were read by immunoSEQ multiplex PCR, and TCRdb kept only the in-frame ones, dropping some. V, J and clone size derive from that table, while D and trimming were established from the DNA sequence. The sample lists around 170,000 clones, around 80% occurring once. In terms of age and location, participants ranged from roughly 18 to 100 years and lived in fewer than 30 US areas. This sample was taken from a study of blood T cell repertoires in COVID-19. Study-wide context: From the United States, Italy and Spain came samples of acute and convalescent COVID-19. T cells, B-cell-depleted T cells, or PBMCs provided the cDNA or gDNA that served as material.

The material sequenced was PBMCs or T cells enriched from blood (not recorded which). The clonotype was recovered from a man aged 45 to 65 who had recovered from COVID-19. The V and J genes are TRBV5-1 and TRBJ2-1, with 11 bases identical to TRBD2. As DNA, the CDR3 is TGCGCCAGCAGCTCAATAGCGGGGGGGCGGAGCAATGAGCAGTTCTTC. Protein sequence: CASSSIAGGRSNEQFF.